Each of the 26 T cell receptor beta chains below was sequenced from the same sample in a study of regulatory T cells. Their cognate antigens are unknown. Study observations and caveats: Hydrophobic residues at CDR3 positions 6 and 7 were enriched in conventional CD4+ T cells of CD3G-deficient patients.

Amplification used 52 TRBV primers and 13 TRBJ primers. Clones were read by immunoSEQ multiplex PCR, and TCRdb kept only the in-frame ones, dropping some. The sample includes 20,000 to 25,000 clones, roughly 88% seen only once; the top ten take approximately 1.3%. Material for sequencing was conventional CD4+ T cells sorted from blood. The receptors were sampled from a child aged 5 to 17 with CD3G deficiency.

The chain employs TRBV5-1 and TRBJ2-3, with TRBD1 matching 7 bases. The V segment lost 3 bases and the J segment 2 bases; nucleotides outside the gene matches: 3. This CDR3 region has 14 residues. Per germline, CDR1 SGHRS and CDR2 YFSETQ. In DNA, the CDR3 is TGCGCCAGCAGCTCCGGACAGGTCACAGATACGCAGTATTTT. This sequence encodes CASSSGQVTDTQYF.

J is TRBJ2-6 and V is TRBV18; D might be TRBD1 (5 bases). Trimming left V 1 base short and J 0 bases short, with 13 bases between. This CDR3 is built from 18 residues. Germline loops: CDR1 KGHSH, CDR2 LQKENI. The CDR3 DNA follows: TGTGCCAGCTCACCACGTGGCAGGGTTAGCTCTGGGGCCAACGTCCTGACTTTC. Amino acids: CASSPRGRVSSGANVLTF.

This clone was picked up a small number of times. The chain uses TRBV6-1 and TRBJ1-5, with D tentatively TRBD1 (6 bases). Germline V CDR1 and CDR2: MNHNS, SASEGT. The CDR3 is made up of 14 amino acids. Trimming shortened V by 6 bases and J by 2 bases, and 11 bases separated the two germline ends. Written as DNA, the CDR3 is TGTGCCAGCAGCAGGGGATGGGGCAATCAGCCCCAGCATTTT. Its translation is CASSRGWGNQPQHF.

This clone was seen more than once but under ten times. The rearrangement links TRBV19 to TRBJ2-7; 7 bases map to TRBD2. The CDR3 extends over 15 amino acids. Looked up from germline, CDR1 is LNHDA and CDR2 is SQIVND (reference sequence). The V and J ends lost 6 bases and 0 bases, in that order; junction bases with no gene match: 8. CDR3 sequence (DNA): TGTGCCAGTAGCAAAGGAGCGGGGACCTCCTACGAGCAGTACTTC. Amino acids: CASSKGAGTSYEQYF.

The chain combines TRBV28 with TRBJ2-7, with 9 nucleotides matching TRBD1. CDR1 MDHEN and CDR2 SYDVKM come from the germline V gene. CDR3 length: 13 amino acids. Losses at the gene ends were 6 bases for V and 4 bases for J; bases not matched to a gene: 4. This CDR3 reads CASSRQGGYEQYF. The CDR3 DNA reads TGTGCCAGCAGCCGACAGGGGGGATACGAGCAGTACTTC.

Only a few counts were recorded for this clone. The V gene is TRBV19, the J gene TRBJ1-1, with 10 bases identical to TRBD1. CDR3 size: 13 residues. Germline CDR1 is LNHDA and CDR2 is SQIVND (reference sequence). V gave up 3 bases and J gave up 10 bases; unmatched junction bases: 5. The CDR3 DNA reads as TGTGCCAGTAGTATCGGACAGGGGGGAGCAGCTTTCTTT. Translating it yields CASSIGQGGAAFF.

This chain links TRBV6-1 with TRBJ2-7; the D gene is possibly TRBD1 (5 bases). Germline V CDR1 and CDR2: MNHNS, SASEGT. Trimming shortened V by 6 bases and J by 7 bases, and 16 bases separated the two germline ends. This CDR3 region has 13 residues. CDR3 region: CASSPRQGGEQYF. CDR3 nucleotides: TGTGCCAGCAGCCCCCGCCAGGGTGGAGAGCAGTACTTC.

This clone was observed a single time. The rearrangement joins TRBV25-1 to TRBJ2-7; no clear D. CDR1 is MGHDK, CDR2 SYGVNS, per germline. The V end lost 6 bases, the J end lost 6 bases, and 15 bases lay between the germline ends. The CDR3 is 13 residues long. The CDR3 loop is CASSEPPETEQYF. CDR3 DNA: TGTGCCAGCAGCGAACCACCGGAAACCGAGCAGTACTTC.

This clone was observed a handful of times. The chain employs TRBV28 and TRBJ2-2; a weak D match, TRBD2 (6 bases). Germline assignment: CDR1 MDHEN and CDR2 SYDVKM. This CDR3 is 16 amino acids long. Trimming removed 0 bases at V and 0 bases at J, with 8 bases between. The CDR3 sequence: CASSLWGGPNTGELFF. The CDR3, as DNA: TGTGCCAGCAGTTTATGGGGGGGACCGAACACCGGGGAGCTGTTTTTT. The entire variable domain, with the rest obtained from reference TRBV28 and TRBJ2-2, is as follows: DVKVTQSSRYLVKRTGEKVFLECVQDMDHENMFWYRQDPGLGLRLIYFSYDVKMKEKGDIPEGYSVSREKKERFSLILESASTNQTSMYLCASSLWGGPNTGELFFGEGSRLTVL.

The J gene is TRBJ2-2, the V gene TRBV7-9, with D perhaps assigned TRBD1 or TRBD2 (6 bases each). V gave up 5 bases and J gave up 4 bases, with 17 bases separating them. The V gene's germline CDR1 is SEHNR and CDR2 FQNEAQ (reference sequence). CDR3 length equals 16 residues. The CDR3 sequence: CASSLDRGLITGELFF. The DNA of the CDR3 is TGTGCCAGCAGCCTCGATCGGGGGCTGATCACCGGGGAGCTGTTTTTT.

The chain couples TRBV7-9 to TRBJ2-5; 16 nucleotides align to TRBD2. The ends lost 5 bases at V and 4 bases at J; junction bases unmatched: 7. CDR1 is SEHNR and CDR2 is FQNEAQ in the germline V gene (reference sequence). This CDR3 is 17 amino acids long. This CDR3 is CASSPGLAGGPSETQYF. In DNA, the CDR3 is TGTGCCAGCAGCCCGGGACTAGCGGGAGGGCCGTCAGAGACCCAGTACTTC.

The genes are TRBV28 and TRBJ1-1; weak D call: TRBD1 (5 bases). V lost 5 bases and J lost 6, with 13 bases in between. The CDR3 contains 13 residues. Per the germline V gene, CDR1 is MDHEN and CDR2 is SYDVKM. This chain's CDR3 is CASSRGGRAEAFF. The DNA of the CDR3 is TGTGCCAGCAGTCGGGGGGGTCGGGCTGAAGCTTTCTTT.

The gene calls are TRBV7-6 and TRBJ2-5; 9 bases match TRBD2. CDR1 SGHVS and CDR2 FNYEAQ come from the germline V gene. The V and J ends lost 5 bases and 6 bases, in that order; junction bases with no gene match: 7. The CDR3 has 14 amino acids. CDR3 DNA sequence: TGTGCCAGCAGCATCGGGACTAGCAAACAGACCCAGTACTTC. This codes for CASSIGTSKQTQYF. Supplemented by reference TRBV7-6 and TRBJ2-5, the full variable domain reads GAGVSQSPRYKVTKRGQDVALRCDPISGHVSLYWYRQALGQGPEFLTYFNYEAQQDKSGLPNDRFSAERPEGSISTLTIQRTEQRDSAMYRCASSIGTSKQTQYFGPGTRLLVL.

The J gene is TRBJ2-7, the V gene TRBV5-1; the D gene is possibly TRBD2 (5 bases). The germline V gene has CDR1 SGHRS and CDR2 YFSETQ. Trimming took off 3 bases at V and 7 bases at J, with 14 bases between the two ends. This CDR3 has 13 residues. The chain's CDR3 is CASSSRGVGEQYF. The CDR3 nucleotides are TGCGCCAGCAGCTCCCGGGGAGTAGGAGAGCAGTACTTC.

This chain links TRBV28 with TRBJ1-1; 9 bases line up with TRBD1. The CDR3 is 13 residues long. Germline loops: CDR1 MDHEN, CDR2 SYDVKM. Trimming removed 6 bases from V and 8 bases from J; junction bases left unmatched: 7. The CDR3 DNA sequence: TGTGCCAGCAGCCTAGGACAGGGGTTGGAAGCTTTCTTT. This gives the protein CASSLGQGLEAFF.

This clone was observed a single time. The chain joins TRBV6-6 to TRBJ2-7; 10 positions match TRBD2. CDR1 MNHNY and CDR2 SVGAGI come from the germline V gene (reference sequence). The CDR3 totals 13 residues. J was trimmed by 6 bases and V by 4 bases; bases with no gene match: 3. The CDR3 sequence: CASSSASGSEQYF. The CDR3 DNA sequence: TGTGCCAGCAGTTCGGCTAGCGGGAGCGAGCAGTACTTC.

The chain employs TRBV5-1 and TRBJ2-5; D is possibly TRBD2 (6 bases). Germline CDR1 reads SGHRS; CDR2 reads YFSETQ. V lost 0 bases and J lost 1, with 7 bases in between. The CDR3 has 14 residues. Here the CDR3 reads CASSLGGVQETQYF. In DNA form, the CDR3 reads TGCGCCAGCAGCTTGGGCGGGGTCCAAGAGACCCAGTACTTC. The whole variable domain, remainder taken from reference TRBV5-1 and TRBJ2-5, is KAGVTQTPRYLIKTRGQQVTLSCSPISGHRSVSWYQQTPGQGLQFLFEYFSETQRNKGNFPGRFSGRQFSNSRSEMNVSTLELGDSALYLCASSLGGVQETQYFGPGTRLLVL.

The chain uses TRBV4-1 and TRBJ2-3; either TRBD1 or TRBD2 may fit D (5 bases each). Germline-derived CDR1 and CDR2 are MGHRA and YSYEKL. Trimming stripped 4 bases from V and 1 base from J, with 9 bases between. There are 14 residues in the CDR3. CDR3 sequence: CASSLRGGTDTQYF. Written as DNA, the CDR3 is TGCGCCAGCAGCCTTAGGGGAGGCACAGATACGCAGTATTTT.

The rearrangement joins TRBV6-1 to TRBJ2-7, with 12 bases aligning to TRBD2. Trimming removed 4 bases from V and 3 bases from J; junction bases left unmatched: 4. The CDR3 extends over 15 amino acids. Looked up from germline, CDR1 is MNHNS and CDR2 is SASEGT. CDR3 sequence (DNA): TGTGCCAGCAGTGTACTAGCGGGAGGAATCTACGAGCAGTACTTC. It translates to CASSVLAGGIYEQYF.

The table lists this clone with a few counts. The J gene is TRBJ2-7, the V gene TRBV6-1, with 9 bases lining up with TRBD1. The germline V gene has CDR1 MNHNS and CDR2 SASEGT. V was pared by 5 bases and J by 4 bases, with 9 bases of the junction left unmatched. The CDR3 runs to 15 residues. The CDR3 nucleotides are TGTGCCAGCAGTCCCGGCGGGACAGGGATTTACGAGCAGTACTTC. Its translation: CASSPGGTGIYEQYF.

This clone is medium-sized within its sample. The V gene is TRBV10-3, the J gene TRBJ2-3; TRBD2 matches 8 bases. CDR1 and CDR2 from the germline V gene are ENHRY and SYGVKD. After removal of 3 bases from V and 7 bases from J, the junction contained 9 bases not matched to a gene. The CDR3 is 15 amino acids. The CDR3 nucleotides are TGTGCCATCAGTGAAGGGCTAGCGGGCAGGAATACGCAGTATTTT. Translated: CAISEGLAGRNTQYF.

The genes are TRBV19 and TRBJ1-1; 7 nucleotides agree with TRBD1. There are 13 residues in the CDR3. Germline V gene data show CDR1 as LNHDA and CDR2 as SQIVND (reference sequence). The V segment lost 6 bases and the J segment 4 bases; nucleotides outside the gene matches: 5. Written as DNA, the CDR3 is TGTGCCAGTAGCCACAGGGGCGCCACTGAAGCTTTCTTT. It codes for CASSHRGATEAFF. Variable domain in full (rest from reference TRBV19 and TRBJ1-1): DGGITQSPKYLFRKEGQNVTLSCEQNLNHDAMYWYRQDPGQGLRLIYYSQIVNDFQKGDIAEGYSVSREKKESFPLTVTSAQKNPTAFYLCASSHRGATEAFFGQGTRLTVV.

The chain combines TRBV28 with TRBJ2-7; a weak D match, TRBD2 (7 bases). The CDR3 length is 16 residues. From germline, CDR1 is MDHEN and CDR2 SYDVKM. Deletions cut 5 bases from V and 4 bases from J, with 21 bases between. The CDR3 loop reads CASSGTRGGGRYEQYF. As DNA, the CDR3 is TGTGCCAGCAGTGGCACAAGGGGCGGGGGCCGATACGAGCAGTACTTC.

The chain has TRBV28 and TRBJ2-7; D gene ambiguous. Trimming removed 6 bases at V and 2 bases at J, with 11 bases between. Germline V gene sequence: CDR1 MDHEN, CDR2 SYDVKM. The CDR3 extends over 13 amino acids. The CDR3 region is CASRRNGPYEQYF. For the CDR3, the DNA is TGTGCCAGCAGACGGAATGGACCCTACGAGCAGTACTTC.

The V call is TRBV6-1, the J call TRBJ2-7, with D tentatively TRBD1 or TRBD2 (5 bases each). Trimming removed 0 bases at V and 9 bases at J, with 18 bases between. Per germline, CDR1 MNHNS and CDR2 SASEGT. This CDR3 is 15 amino acids long. The CDR3 spells CASSEALGPARGQYF. In nucleotides, the CDR3 is TGTGCCAGCAGTGAAGCGTTGGGGCCCGCTCGGGGGCAGTACTTC.

V usage is TRBV19 and J usage is TRBJ2-7; 7 nucleotides match TRBD2. This CDR3 is 14 amino acids long. The V segment lost 3 bases and the J segment 7 bases; nucleotides outside the gene matches: 9. CDR1 and CDR2 from the germline V gene are LNHDA and SQIVND (reference sequence). CDR3 coding DNA: TGTGCCAGTAGTATCAAAGCAGGAGCGGGGGAGCAGTACTTC. Translating it yields CASSIKAGAGEQYF. The whole variable domain, remainder taken from reference TRBV19 and TRBJ2-7, is DGGITQSPKYLFRKEGQNVTLSCEQNLNHDAMYWYRQDPGQGLRLIYYSQIVNDFQKGDIAEGYSVSREKKESFPLTVTSAQKNPTAFYLCASSIKAGAGEQYFGPGTRLTVT.